One sample yielded the 24 T cell receptor beta chains listed below, sequenced in a study of PD-1 blockade in classical Hodgkin lymphoma. Measured with immunoSEQ multiplex PCR; TCRdb has only the in-frame clones, and not every one. The profile shows fewer than 30,000 clones, 84% of them singletons. Documented time point: cycle 4 day 1 (C4D1), after six to seven weeks of nivolumab. The patients all showed relapse after autologous stem cell transplantation, while their brentuximab vedotin exposure varied. The sample consisted of peripheral blood mononuclear cells (PBMCs), taken before the fourth cycle of nivolumab. These receptors were collected from a human donor with classical Hodgkin lymphoma.

This clone has just one count. The chain is built from TRBV9 and TRBJ2-3; D is possibly TRBD1 (7 bases). Germline CDR1 and CDR2: SGDLS and YYNGEE. The germline V and J ends were trimmed by 6 bases and 1 base, with 18 bases remaining between them. This CDR3 has 16 residues. CDR3 nucleotides: TGTGCCAGCACCGAGACAGGGAGGAGTGGCACAGATACGCAGTATTTT. Its protein is CASTETGRSGTDTQYF.

The genes are TRBV30 and TRBJ2-5; the D is unclear. CDR3 size: 13 residues. V was pared by 4 bases and J by 11 bases, with 20 bases between. The germline gives CDR1 GTSNPN, CDR2 SVGIG (reference sequence). The CDR3 DNA reads as TGTGCCTGGACTGGAGAAAGAAGAACGTCACAGTACTTC. It specifies CAWTGERRTSQYF.

The rearrangement links TRBV4-1 to TRBJ2-5; TRBD1 aligns across 8 bases. The DNA end is a closer match to TRBJ2-7, so the J assignment may be wrong. This CDR3 is 15 amino acids long. CDR1 MGHRA and CDR2 YSYEKL come from the germline V gene. The CDR3 DNA reads as TGCGCCAGCAGCCAGGCAGGGACAGGACGCTACGAGCAGTACTTC. This sequence encodes CASSQAGTGRYEQYF.

The chain joins TRBV7-9 to TRBJ2-1, with TRBD2 matching 8 bases. V gave up 1 base and J gave up 4 bases; unmatched junction bases: 3. This CDR3 is 15 amino acids long. The germline V gene has CDR1 SEHNR and CDR2 FQNEAQ (reference sequence). CDR3: CASSLGTSRYNEQFF. The CDR3 DNA reads TGTGCCAGCAGCTTAGGGACTAGCCGTTACAATGAGCAGTTCTTC.

This rearrangement joins TRBV7-3 to TRBJ2-2; D is unclear. This CDR3 is 12 amino acids long. V lost 2 bases and J 6 bases, leaving 4 bases between the germline ends. Germline V gene sequence: CDR1 SGHTA, CDR2 FQGTGA. This CDR3 reads CASSLDAGELFF. Here the CDR3 DNA reads TGTGCCAGCAGCTTAGATGCCGGGGAGCTGTTTTTT.

The V call is TRBV15, the J call TRBJ1-4; weak D call: TRBD1 (6 bases). The V gene lost 9 bases and the J gene lost 4 bases, with 12 bases spanning the gap. This CDR3 is 13 amino acids long. Germline V gene lookup returns CDR1 LNHNV and CDR2 YYDKDF (reference sequence). DNA for the CDR3: TGTGCCACTGGGGGGCGGATTAATGAAAAACTGTTTTTT. This translates into CATGGRINEKLFF.

The CDR3 DNA sequence: TGTGCTAGTGGCACTGGACAGTCCCATCAGCCCCAGCATTTT. The encoded protein is CASGTGQSHQPQHF. The rearrangement joins TRBV12-5 to TRBJ1-5; TRBD1 might be the D (6 bases). Germline CDR1 LGHNT, CDR2 FRNRAP. The CDR3 length is 14 residues. V lost 6 bases and J 5 bases, leaving 14 bases between the germline ends.

The genes are TRBV12-5 and TRBJ1-2; TRBD1 agrees at 10 bases. V lost 6 bases, J lost 6 bases, and 7 bases stayed unmatched. The CDR3 totals 14 residues. Per germline, CDR1 LGHNT and CDR2 FRNRAP. CDR3 in amino acids: CASGLTGGADGYTF. In DNA form, the CDR3 reads TGTGCTAGTGGCCTGACAGGGGGCGCCGATGGCTACACCTTC.

The chain has TRBV2 and TRBJ2-7; D not certain. The CDR3 has 15 amino acids. Germline assignment: CDR1 SNHLY and CDR2 FYNNEI. The V end lost 0 bases, the J end lost 0 bases, and 9 bases lay between the germline ends. CDR3 residues: CASSEALRVSYEQYF. The CDR3 DNA sequence: TGTGCCAGCAGTGAAGCCCTAAGAGTCTCCTACGAGCAGTACTTC.

This clone is a singleton in its sample. The chain couples TRBV7-2 to TRBJ1-5, with 7 bases matching TRBD1. This CDR3 has 13 residues. Germline assignment: CDR1 SGHTA and CDR2 FQGNSA. CDR3 bases: TGTGCTGACACGGGACAGAGCAATCAGCCCCAGCATTTT. As protein: CADTGQSNQPQHF.

The J gene is TRBJ2-3, the V gene TRBV11-2; D not resolved. Trimming left V 2 bases short and J 6 bases short, with 9 bases between. From germline, CDR1 is SGHAT and CDR2 FQNNGV. CDR3 length: 13 residues. The DNA of the CDR3 is TGTGCCAGCAGCTTAACAGTACCGGATACGCAGTATTTT. Translating gives CASSLTVPDTQYF.

This sequence joins TRBV7-6 and TRBJ2-1; D might be TRBD1 (6 bases). Germline lookup yields CDR1 SGHVS and CDR2 FNYEAQ. Trimming cost V 3 bases and J 7 bases, with 16 bases left between them. This CDR3 spans 15 amino acids. The CDR3 region has the DNA TGTGCCAGCAGCTTCCACAGGGAGCCGGGGAATGAGCAGTTCTTC. As protein: CASSFHREPGNEQFF.

The chain employs TRBV10-1 and TRBJ1-4; perhaps TRBD1 as D (5 bases). V gave up 7 bases and J gave up 4 bases, with 10 bases separating them. The CDR3 length is 13 residues. The germline V gene encodes CDR1 WNHNN and CDR2 SYGVQD (reference sequence). The DNA of the CDR3 is TGCGCCAGCATATCGACAGTTAATGAAAAACTGTTTTTT. Translated: CASISTVNEKLFF.

The rearrangement joins TRBV6-4 to TRBJ1-2, with 8 bases matching TRBD1. From germline, CDR1 is MRHNA and CDR2 SNTAGT. The CDR3 spans 12 residues. J lost 8 bases, V lost 6 bases, and 5 bases had no gene match. The CDR3 here is CASRVTGVGYTF. The CDR3 nucleotides read TGTGCCAGCAGAGTGACAGGGGTAGGCTACACCTTC.

This chain uses TRBV9 with TRBJ1-2; tentative D call: TRBD1 (5 bases). V was trimmed by 3 bases and J by 8 bases, leaving 20 bases between them. This CDR3 is built from 15 residues. CDR1 is SGDLS, CDR2 YYNGEE, per germline. The CDR3: CASSAATGPGWGYTF. For the CDR3, the DNA is TGTGCCAGCAGCGCAGCCACAGGCCCCGGATGGGGCTACACCTTC. The whole variable domain, filled in from reference TRBV9 and TRBJ1-2, reads DSGVTQTPKHLITATGQRVTLRCSPRSGDLSVYWYQQSLDQGLQFLIQYYNGEERAKGNILERFSAQQFPDLHSELNLSSLELGDSALYFCASSAATGPGWGYTFGSGTRLTVV.

The chain uses TRBV7-9 and TRBJ1-1, with no clear D. The germline V gene encodes CDR1 SEHNR and CDR2 FQNEAQ (reference sequence). The CDR3 spans 15 residues. The germline V and J ends were trimmed by 0 bases and 0 bases, with 8 bases remaining between them. CDR3 protein: CASSLAAFMNTEAFF. In nucleotides, the CDR3 is TGTGCCAGCAGCTTAGCAGCTTTCATGAACACTGAAGCTTTCTTT.

The chain links TRBV13 to TRBJ2-1; either TRBD1 or TRBD2 may supply D (5 bases each). This CDR3 spans 12 amino acids. Germline CDR1 and CDR2: PRHDT and FYEKMQ (reference sequence). V lost 2 bases to trimming and J lost 9 bases, with 8 bases between them. This CDR3 reads CASSLMRGEQFF. DNA of the CDR3: TGTGCCAGCAGCTTAATGAGGGGTGAGCAGTTCTTC.

The chain couples TRBV7-2 to TRBJ2-1; TRBD2 might be the D (6 bases). Germline CDR1 and CDR2: SGHTA and FQGNSA. The CDR3 is 12 residues long. Trimming took off 2 bases at V and 11 bases at J, with 10 bases between the two ends. As DNA, the CDR3 is TGTGCCAGCAGCTTACTGGAGGGAAAGCAGTTCTTC. Encoded protein: CASSLLEGKQFF.

This rearrangement joins TRBV27 to TRBJ2-2; D is ambiguous. The CDR3 extends over 13 amino acids. Germline V gene lookup returns CDR1 MNHEY and CDR2 SMNVEV (reference sequence). V gave up 2 bases and J gave up 1 base, with 2 bases separating them. The CDR3 bases are TGTGCCAGCAGTTTAATGAACACCGGGGAGCTGTTTTTT. This encodes CASSLMNTGELFF.

V and J are TRBV14 and TRBJ2-7; D remains ambiguous. V lost 0 bases to trimming and J lost 7 bases, with 10 bases between them. CDR3 size: 13 residues. Germline-derived CDR1 and CDR2 are SGHDN and FVKESK. The CDR3, as DNA: TGTGCCAGCAGCCAAGAGTTGGGGTGGGAGCAGTACTTC. Protein: CASSQELGWEQYF.

J is TRBJ1-1 and V is TRBV19, with TRBD1 matching over 7 bases. This CDR3 contains 12 residues. V lost 7 bases to trimming and J lost 3 bases; unmatched junction nucleotides: 2. Germline CDR1 and CDR2: LNHDA and SQIVND (reference sequence). The CDR3 DNA follows: TGTGCCAGTACGGACAGGTACACTGAAGCTTTCTTT. This gives the protein CASTDRYTEAFF.

The V call is TRBV21-1, the J call TRBJ2-2; no DNA check was done on the table's D call, TRBD2. TRBV21-1 is a pseudogene. CDR3 size: 11 residues. The CDR3 spells CASRRSGELFF. The CDR3 DNA reads TGTGCCAGCAGGAGGAGCGGGGAGCTGTTTTTT.

By sample share, this clone is medium-sized. This chain uses TRBV7-6 with TRBJ2-1; D is ambiguous. Germline V lookup: CDR1 SGHVS, CDR2 FNYEAQ. V was trimmed by 5 bases and J by 10 bases, leaving 12 bases between them. The CDR3 consists of 12 residues. CDR3 sequence (DNA): TGTGCCAGCAGCCACATAGTTGAAGAGCAGTTCTTC. Translation gives CASSHIVEEQFF.

This rearrangement joins TRBV6-5 to TRBJ2-2, with 12 bases aligning to TRBD1. The V and J ends lost 2 bases and 10 bases, in that order; junction bases with no gene match: 8. This CDR3 is 16 amino acids long. Looked up from germline, CDR1 is MNHEY and CDR2 is SVGAGI. Here the CDR3 reads CASSYHRDRGLEELFF. As DNA, the CDR3 is TGTGCCAGCAGTTACCATCGGGACAGGGGGCTTGAGGAGCTGTTTTTT.